Each of the 14 T cell receptor beta chains below was sequenced from the same sample in a study of T-cell reconstitution after alpha-beta-depleted transplantation in children (dated by TCRdb to about 2016). Library creation used PCR. TCRdb records Illumina HiSeq 2500 as the sequencer. Molecular barcoding was employed in the preparation of TCR libraries, with unique molecular identifiers being used to normalize TCRbeta repertoire quantification. The raw public reads went through TCRdb reprocessing: fastp at Q25, MiXCR clone calling, in-frame beta chains kept. A single entry per CDR3 protein holds the most common genes and DNA from its merged rows. The sample profile shows 250,000 to 350,000 distinct CDR3 sequences; around 25% of them were found once. The ten top clones hold 9.5% to 12% of the sample. Explained via the paper, the treatment or condition label denotes: allogeneic hematopoietic cell transplantation with graft depleted of TCRalphabeta T cells and CD19 B cells.

The starting material was PBMCs, mostly from graft donor cells, obtained 180 days after TCRalphabeta/CD19-depleted stem cell transplant. The source is a male patient under 18 who had a stem cell transplant for acute lymphoblastic leukemia, so the T cells may come from the graft donor.

The rearrangement joins TRBV11-2 to TRBJ2-7; 7 bases fit TRBD2. Germline lookup yields CDR1 SGHAT and CDR2 FQNNGV. Trimming cost V 2 bases and J 7 bases; bases outside gene matches: 8. The CDR3 extends over 14 amino acids. The CDR3 region is CASSLPAGAIEQYF. CDR3 DNA sequence: TGTGCCAGCAGCTTACCCGCGGGAGCTATTGAGCAGTACTTC.

The rearrangement joins TRBV2 to TRBJ2-7, with a possible D match to TRBD1 (6 bases). The CDR3 has 14 residues. Between the trimmed V and J ends, which lost 7 bases and 3 bases, there was a span of 16 bases. Germline V gene lookup returns CDR1 SNHLY and CDR2 FYNNEI. CDR3 bases: TGTGCCAGCAAGGGCAGGGACATGGACTACGAGCAGTACTTC. It specifies CASKGRDMDYEQYF.

This clonotype was seen only a few times. This chain links TRBV7-9 with TRBJ2-7; TRBD2 is a possible D gene (6 bases). V lost 5 bases and J 0 bases, leaving 14 bases between the germline ends. This CDR3 is built from 15 residues. Germline V CDR1 and CDR2: SEHNR, FQNEAQ (reference sequence). In nucleotides, the CDR3 is TGTGCCAGCAGCCTACAACCCGGGGGCTCCTACGAGCAGTACTTC. Translation gives CASSLQPGGSYEQYF.

This clonotype showed up just a few times. The V and J genes are TRBV7-2 and TRBJ2-3; TRBD2 agrees at 8 bases. The germline CDR1 and CDR2 sequences are SGHTA and FQGNSA. V shed 1 base and J 4 bases; nucleotides not matched to a gene: 4. The CDR3 is 15 residues long. Written as DNA, the CDR3 is TGTGCCAGCAGCTTAGTCGGGGGGGGCCCAGATACGCAGTATTTT. It yields the protein CASSLVGGGPDTQYF.

Note on this clonotype: A much larger clone is a single base away; this may be a read error. J is TRBJ2-1 and V is TRBV12-3 or TRBV12-4; 9 nucleotides line up with TRBD2. V dropped 6 bases and J dropped 4; count of bases not matched to a gene: 22. This CDR3 is 20 amino acids long. The CDR3 spells CASRSWAGGRVRGPYNEQFF. CDR3 nucleotide sequence: TGTGCCAGCAGATCATGGGCTGGCGGGAGGGTCCGGGGCCCATACAATGAGCAGTTCTTC.

V usage is TRBV25-1 and J usage is TRBJ2-1, with 9 bases lining up with TRBD1. V lost 6 bases to trimming and J lost 3 bases; unmatched junction nucleotides: 3. From germline, CDR1 is MGHDK and CDR2 SYGVNS. This CDR3 has 14 amino acids. DNA of the CDR3: TGTGCCAGCAGGGGGACAGGGATCTACAATGAGCAGTTCTTC. This codes for CASRGTGIYNEQFF.

This clonotype was observed a few times. V gene TRBV28 combines with J gene TRBJ2-5, with D perhaps matching TRBD1 or TRBD2 (5 bases each). Germline V CDR1 and CDR2: MDHEN, SYDVKM. The V end lost 6 bases, the J end lost 0 bases, and 8 bases lay between the germline ends. This CDR3 comprises 13 residues. The CDR3 reads CASRGENQETQYF. The CDR3 coding sequence is TGTGCCAGCAGAGGGGAGAACCAAGAGACCCAGTACTTC.

In its sample, this clonotype was seen a few times. The chain employs TRBV5-1 and TRBJ2-5, with 12 bases aligning to TRBD2. The CDR3 has 16 residues. CDR1 is SGHRS, CDR2 YFSETQ, per germline. J lost 4 bases, V lost 3 bases, and 7 bases had no gene match. The CDR3 protein is CASSSTSGSMGETQYF. CDR3 DNA sequence: TGCGCCAGCAGCTCGACTAGCGGGAGCATGGGAGAGACCCAGTACTTC.

The chain carries TRBV5-1 and TRBJ2-7; D is possibly TRBD1 or TRBD2 (6 bases each). In germline, CDR1 is SGHRS, CDR2 YFSETQ. Between the trimmed V and J ends, which lost 4 bases and 3 bases, there was a span of 14 bases. The CDR3 contains 14 residues. In DNA form, the CDR3 reads TGCGCCAGCAGCGCCAGGGGAGGTTTCTACGAGCAGTACTTC. Its translation: CASSARGGFYEQYF.

This clonotype has more than one count but fewer than ten. This chain links TRBV9 with TRBJ2-7; 10 bases fit TRBD2. Germline-derived CDR1 and CDR2 are SGDLS and YYNGEE. The CDR3 extends over 15 amino acids. Unmatched junction bases numbered 6, after V lost 3 bases and J lost 3 bases. In nucleotides, the CDR3 is TGTGCCAGCAGCGCCACTAGCGGGAATAGCTACGAGCAGTACTTC. Translating it yields CASSATSGNSYEQYF.

This chain connects TRBV5-1 to TRBJ2-5; no reliable D call. Trimming pared 0 bases from V and 1 base from J, leaving 10 bases between. The CDR3 is made up of 15 amino acids. Germline assignment: CDR1 SGHRS and CDR2 YFSETQ. CDR3 coding DNA: TGCGCCAGCAGCTTGGTAAGCCCGGCCCAAGAGACCCAGTACTTC. Its translation is CASSLVSPAQETQYF.

This clonotype has more than one count but fewer than ten. The chain is built from TRBV20-1 and TRBJ1-3; D uncertain. V shed 7 bases and J shed 5 bases, with 12 bases lying between them. CDR1 is DFQATT, CDR2 SNEGSKA, per germline (reference sequence). The CDR3 is made up of 12 amino acids. CDR3 amino acids: CSVGSRRNTIYF. The CDR3 DNA reads as TGCAGTGTCGGAAGTCGGAGAAACACCATATATTTT.

V usage is TRBV7-2 and J usage is TRBJ2-7; D perhaps matches TRBD2 (6 bases). V was trimmed by 5 bases and J by 1 base, leaving 18 bases between them. Germline V CDR1 and CDR2: SGHTA, FQGNSA. This CDR3 comprises 16 residues. The chain's CDR3 is CASSHSGRGTSYEQYF. The CDR3 nucleotides are TGTGCCAGCAGCCACTCCGGGCGGGGCACGTCCTACGAGCAGTACTTC.

This sequence joins TRBV15 and TRBJ2-7; maybe TRBD1 (6 bases). Trimming took 5 bases from V and 4 from J, leaving 18 bases between them. The germline gives CDR1 LNHNV, CDR2 YYDKDF (reference sequence). The CDR3 extends over 15 amino acids. DNA for the CDR3: TGTGCCACCAGCCCCATCGCAGACAGGAGTTACGAGCAGTACTTC. Translating gives CATSPIADRSYEQYF. The whole variable domain, filled in from reference TRBV15 and TRBJ2-7, reads DAMVIQNPRYQVTQFGKPVTLSCSQTLNHNVMYWYQQKSSQAPKLLFHYYDKDFNNEADTPDNFQSRRPNTSFCFLDIRSPGLGDTAMYLCATSPIADRSYEQYFGPGTRLTVT.